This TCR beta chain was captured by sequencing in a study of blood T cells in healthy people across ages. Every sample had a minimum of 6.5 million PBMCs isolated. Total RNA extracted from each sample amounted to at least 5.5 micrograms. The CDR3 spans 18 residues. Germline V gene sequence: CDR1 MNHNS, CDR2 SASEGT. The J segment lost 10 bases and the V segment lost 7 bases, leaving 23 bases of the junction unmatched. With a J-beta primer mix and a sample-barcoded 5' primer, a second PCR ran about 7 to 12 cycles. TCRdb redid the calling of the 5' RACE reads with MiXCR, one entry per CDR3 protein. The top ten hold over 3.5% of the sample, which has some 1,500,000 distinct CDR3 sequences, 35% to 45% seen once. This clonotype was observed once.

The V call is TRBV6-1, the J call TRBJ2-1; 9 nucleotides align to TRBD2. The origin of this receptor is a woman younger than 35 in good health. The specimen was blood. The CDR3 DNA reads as TGTGCCAGCATCCGATGGGAGGGATCGACTAGCGGACGCAAGGAGCAGTTCTTC. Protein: CASIRWEGSTSGRKEQFF.